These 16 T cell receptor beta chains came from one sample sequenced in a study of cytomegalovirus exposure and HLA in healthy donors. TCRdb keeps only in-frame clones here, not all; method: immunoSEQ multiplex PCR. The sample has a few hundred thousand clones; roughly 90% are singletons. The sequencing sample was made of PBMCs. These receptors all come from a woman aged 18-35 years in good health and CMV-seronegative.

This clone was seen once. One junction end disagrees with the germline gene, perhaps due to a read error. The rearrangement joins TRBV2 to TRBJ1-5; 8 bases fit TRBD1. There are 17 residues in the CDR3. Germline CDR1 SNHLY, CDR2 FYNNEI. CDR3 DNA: TGTGCCAGCAGCGAAGACAGGGGAACGTCTATTAGGCAGCCCCAGCATTTT. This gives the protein CASSEDRGTSIRQPQHF.

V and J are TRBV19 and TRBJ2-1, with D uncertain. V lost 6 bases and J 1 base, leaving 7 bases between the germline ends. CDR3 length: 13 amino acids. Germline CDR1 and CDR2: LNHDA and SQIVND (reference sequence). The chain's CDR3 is CASSQTSYNEQFF. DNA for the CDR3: TGTGCCAGTAGCCAGACTTCCTACAATGAGCAGTTCTTC.

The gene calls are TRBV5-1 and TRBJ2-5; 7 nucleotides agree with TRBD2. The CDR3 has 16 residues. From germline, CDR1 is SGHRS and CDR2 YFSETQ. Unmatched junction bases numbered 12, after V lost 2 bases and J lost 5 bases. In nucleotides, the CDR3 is TGCGCCAGCAGCTTCGGGGGAATAGCGGGTACGGAGACCCAGTACTTC. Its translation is CASSFGGIAGTETQYF.

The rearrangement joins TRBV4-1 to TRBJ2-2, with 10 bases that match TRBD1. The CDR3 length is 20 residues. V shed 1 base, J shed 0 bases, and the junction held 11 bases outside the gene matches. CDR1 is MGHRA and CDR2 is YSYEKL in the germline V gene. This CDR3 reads CASSQGGDRGPLSNTGELFF. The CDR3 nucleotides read TGCGCCAGCAGCCAAGGGGGAGACAGGGGGCCCCTTTCGAACACCGGGGAGCTGTTTTTT.

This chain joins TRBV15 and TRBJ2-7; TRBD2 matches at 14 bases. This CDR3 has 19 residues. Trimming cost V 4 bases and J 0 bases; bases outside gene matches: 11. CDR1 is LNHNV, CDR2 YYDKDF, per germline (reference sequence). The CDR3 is CATSKSGTSGGAFSYEQYF. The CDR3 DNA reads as TGTGCCACCAGCAAATCCGGGACTAGCGGGGGAGCATTCTCCTACGAGCAGTACTTC.

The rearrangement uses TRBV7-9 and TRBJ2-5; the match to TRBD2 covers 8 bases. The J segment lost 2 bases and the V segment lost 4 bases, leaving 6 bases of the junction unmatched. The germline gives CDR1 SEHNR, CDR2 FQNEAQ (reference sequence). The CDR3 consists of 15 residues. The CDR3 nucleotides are TGTGCCAGCAGCTCCGGGGGGGCGCCTCAAGAGACCCAGTACTTC. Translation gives CASSSGGAPQETQYF.

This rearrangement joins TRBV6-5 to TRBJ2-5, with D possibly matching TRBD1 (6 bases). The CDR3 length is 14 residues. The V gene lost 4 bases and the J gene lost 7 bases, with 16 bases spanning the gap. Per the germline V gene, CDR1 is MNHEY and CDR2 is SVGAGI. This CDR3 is CASSSGVLIRTQYF. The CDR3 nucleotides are TGTGCCAGCAGTTCAGGGGTACTTATCCGGACCCAGTACTTC.

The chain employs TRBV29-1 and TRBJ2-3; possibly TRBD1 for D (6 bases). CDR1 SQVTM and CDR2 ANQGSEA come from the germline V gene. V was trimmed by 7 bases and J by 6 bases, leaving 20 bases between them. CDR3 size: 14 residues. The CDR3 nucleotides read TGCAGCGCCTTGGCTCGCGGCCAGGGGGATACGCAGTATTTT. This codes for CSALARGQGDTQYF.

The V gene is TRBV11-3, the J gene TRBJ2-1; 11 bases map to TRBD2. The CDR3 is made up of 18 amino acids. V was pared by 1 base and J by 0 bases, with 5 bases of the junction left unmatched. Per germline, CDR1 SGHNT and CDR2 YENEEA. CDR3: CASSLGTSGLSSYNEQFF. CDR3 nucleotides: TGTGCCAGCAGCTTAGGGACTAGCGGGCTTAGCTCCTACAATGAGCAGTTCTTC.

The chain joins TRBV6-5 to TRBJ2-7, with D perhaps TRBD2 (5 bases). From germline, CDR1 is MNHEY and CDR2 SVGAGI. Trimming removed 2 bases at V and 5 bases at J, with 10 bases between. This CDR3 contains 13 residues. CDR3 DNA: TGTGCCAGCAGTTACGGACTTCGGAACGAGCAGTACTTC. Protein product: CASSYGLRNEQYF.

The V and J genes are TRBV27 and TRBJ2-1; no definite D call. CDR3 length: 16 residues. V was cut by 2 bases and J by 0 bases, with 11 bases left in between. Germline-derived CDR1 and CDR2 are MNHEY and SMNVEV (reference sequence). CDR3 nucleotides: TGTGCCAGCAGTTTAGGCGGCTCCTTCTCCTACAATGAGCAGTTCTTC. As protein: CASSLGGSFSYNEQFF.

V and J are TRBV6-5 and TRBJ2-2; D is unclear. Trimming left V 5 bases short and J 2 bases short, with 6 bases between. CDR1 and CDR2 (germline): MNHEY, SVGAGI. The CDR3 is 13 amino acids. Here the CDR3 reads CASSLYNTGELFF. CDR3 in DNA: TGTGCCAGCAGTCTTTATAACACCGGGGAGCTGTTTTTT.

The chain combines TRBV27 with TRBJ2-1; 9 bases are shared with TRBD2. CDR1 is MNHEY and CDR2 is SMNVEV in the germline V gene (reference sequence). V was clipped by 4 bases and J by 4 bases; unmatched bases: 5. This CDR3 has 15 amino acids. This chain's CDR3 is CASSSLAGLYNEQFF. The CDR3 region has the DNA TGTGCCAGCAGTTCCCTAGCGGGGCTATACAATGAGCAGTTCTTC.

CDR3 loop: CASRGAGSTDTQYF. The CDR3 DNA sequence: TGTGCCAGCAGGGGAGCGGGAAGCACAGATACGCAGTATTTT. The chain combines TRBV2 with TRBJ2-3, with 7 bases matching TRBD2. In germline, CDR1 is SNHLY, CDR2 FYNNEI. This CDR3 is built from 14 residues. V shed 6 bases, J shed 0 bases, and the junction held 3 bases outside the gene matches. The variable domain in full, completed from reference TRBV2 and TRBJ2-3, reads EPEVTQTPSHQVTQMGQEVILRCVPISNHLYFYWYRQILGQKVEFLVSFYNNEISEKSEIFDDQFSVERPDGSNFTLKIRSTKLEDSAMYFCASRGAGSTDTQYFGPGTRLTVL.

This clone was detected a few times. The CDR3, as DNA: TGCGCCAGCAGTCAAACAGGCTATGGCTACACCTTC. It encodes CASSQTGYGYTF. The chain carries TRBV23-1 and TRBJ1-2; D perhaps matches TRBD1 (5 bases). TRBV23-1 is known as an ORF, though its function is uncertain. The length of the CDR3 is 12 residues. The V gene lost 2 bases and the J gene lost 4 bases, with 5 bases spanning the gap.

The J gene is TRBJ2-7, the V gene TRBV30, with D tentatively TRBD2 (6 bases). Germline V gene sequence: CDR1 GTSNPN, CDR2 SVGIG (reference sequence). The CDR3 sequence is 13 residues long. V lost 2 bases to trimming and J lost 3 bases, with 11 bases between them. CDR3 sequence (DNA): TGTGCCTGGAGTCTGGGACTTGACTACGAGCAGTACTTC. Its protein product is CAWSLGLDYEQYF.